These 8 T cell receptor beta chains originate from one sample sequenced in a study of blood T cells in healthy people across ages. With a J-beta primer mix and a sample-barcoded 5' primer, a second PCR ran about 7 to 11 cycles. TCRdb passed the 5' RACE reads through MiXCR, listing each CDR3 protein once. The repertoire holds hundreds of thousands of distinct CDR3 sequences, with around two fifths as singletons. Sequenced material: blood. All receptors come from a man older than 75 in good health.

As for this clonotype: One end of the junction varies from germline; a read error may be responsible. The rearrangement links TRBV20-1 to TRBJ2-3; 11 nucleotides agree with TRBD2. Germline assignment: CDR1 DFQATT and CDR2 SNEGSKA (reference sequence). The CDR3 runs 15 residues. The CDR3 loop is CGAYSGGAGTDTQYF. The CDR3 DNA sequence: TGCGGTGCCTATAGCGGGGGGGCAGGCACAGATACGCAGTATTTT.

This sequence joins TRBV11-1 and TRBJ2-1; 10 bases are shared with TRBD1. Trimming cost V 4 bases and J 13 bases; bases outside gene matches: 13. There are 15 residues in the CDR3. The germline gives CDR1 SGHAT, CDR2 FQDESV (reference sequence). CDR3 in amino acids: CASSSGQGVKETQFF. The CDR3 DNA sequence: TGTGCCAGCAGCTCCGGACAGGGGGTAAAAGAGACCCAGTTCTTC.

The J gene is TRBJ2-7, the V gene TRBV20-1; 8 positions agree with TRBD2. With 2 bases clipped from V and 1 base from J, the junction kept 7 bases outside the gene matches. CDR1 is DFQATT, CDR2 SNEGSKA, per germline (reference sequence). The CDR3 totals 15 residues. CDR3 amino acids: CSARQASGPSYEQYF. CDR3 DNA sequence: TGCAGTGCTAGACAAGCTAGCGGGCCTTCCTACGAGCAGTACTTC.

About this clonotype: A clone one base away is much larger, so this may be a read error. Written as DNA, the CDR3 is TGTGCCAGCAGCCAGCCGACCACTAGCCCCCCCTCCTACAATGAGCTGTTCTTC. This gives the protein CASSQPTTSPPSYNELFF. V usage is TRBV14 and J usage is TRBJ2-1; perhaps TRBD2 as D (6 bases). The germline CDR1 and CDR2 sequences are SGHDN and FVKESK. This CDR3 is built from 18 residues.

The chain joins TRBV20-1 to TRBJ2-7; D remains ambiguous. V gave up 0 bases and J gave up 0 bases, with 12 bases separating them. CDR3 length equals 15 residues. Looked up from germline, CDR1 is DFQATT and CDR2 is SNEGSKA (reference sequence). The CDR3 spells CSARDFPESSYEQYF. DNA of the CDR3: TGCAGTGCTAGAGATTTTCCCGAAAGCTCCTACGAGCAGTACTTC.

The genes are TRBV4-3 and TRBJ1-1; possible D gene TRBD1, 6 bases. V was pared by 2 bases and J by 1 base, with 11 bases between. Germline CDR1 is LGHNA and CDR2 is YSLEER. The CDR3 contains 15 residues. The CDR3 DNA reads TGCGCCAGCAGCCAAATTAGAGGGGGGAACACTGAAGCTTTCTTT. The encoded protein is CASSQIRGGNTEAFF.

This clonotype was recorded a few times. The genes are TRBV12-3 or TRBV12-4 and TRBJ2-7; 12 nucleotides match TRBD1. The V and J ends lost 6 bases and 6 bases, in that order; junction bases with no gene match: 12. This CDR3 region has 16 residues. CDR3 loop: CASRQSPGQGATEQYF. The CDR3 nucleotides are TGTGCCAGCAGGCAGTCCCCGGGACAGGGGGCTACCGAGCAGTACTTC.

This clonotype has more than one count but fewer than ten. The chain links TRBV14 to TRBJ2-3; TRBD2 agrees at 8 bases. Germline lookup yields CDR1 SGHDN and CDR2 FVKESK. This CDR3 region has 18 residues. V trimming: 1 base; J trimming: 0 bases; junction bases outside the gene matches: 9. The chain's CDR3 is CASSQGFLSGVSTDTQYF. In DNA, the CDR3 is TGTGCCAGCAGCCAAGGATTTCTTAGCGGGGTTAGCACAGATACGCAGTATTTT.